Presented here are 23 T cell receptor beta chains from one specimen sequenced in a study of shared clonotypes between healthy human individuals. Naive-designated CD8 cells lacked CD45RO, were positively enriched for CCR7, and omitted terminally differentiated effector memory CD45RA+ cells. This table comes from immunoSEQ multiplex PCR, and its TCRdb copy is limited to in-frame clones, with some not included. The sample has some 2 million clones, about 94% seen once. The sequenced material came from naive CD8+ T cells sorted from blood. The source of these receptors is a young man in good health.

The rearrangement joins TRBV4-3 to TRBJ2-5, with 7 bases that match TRBD2. Trimming took 0 bases from V and 1 from J; bases not matched to a gene: 8. CDR3 length: 17 amino acids. Germline CDR1 reads LGHNA; CDR2 reads YSLEER. The CDR3 spells CASSQDGEGGSQETQYF. As DNA, the CDR3 is TGCGCCAGCAGCCAAGATGGGGAGGGAGGCTCCCAAGAGACCCAGTACTTC.

V is TRBV2 and J is TRBJ1-1, with 7 bases lining up with TRBD1. With V trimmed by 2 bases and J by 0 bases, 3 bases remained unmatched. Germline lookup yields CDR1 SNHLY and CDR2 FYNNEI. There are 15 residues in the CDR3. For the CDR3, the DNA is TGTGCCAGCAGTGAATGGACAGGTGTGAACACTGAAGCTTTCTTT. Amino acid sequence: CASSEWTGVNTEAFF.

The chain uses TRBV4-3 and TRBJ1-2, with D possibly being TRBD1 (6 bases). Trimming cost V 1 base and J 5 bases, with 11 bases left between them. The germline V gene encodes CDR1 LGHNA and CDR2 YSLEER. The CDR3 spans 14 residues. The CDR3 protein is CASSQAPGEYGYTF. Written as DNA, the CDR3 is TGCGCCAGCAGCCAAGCCCCAGGGGAATATGGCTACACCTTC.

This chain links TRBV4-1 with TRBJ2-7; no firm D call. This CDR3 is 15 amino acids long. The germline V gene has CDR1 MGHRA and CDR2 YSYEKL. V was trimmed by 0 bases and J by 7 bases, leaving 16 bases between them. The CDR3 loop reads CASSQERSLLGEQYF. In DNA, the CDR3 is TGCGCCAGCAGCCAAGAACGTTCCTTATTGGGGGAGCAGTACTTC.

The chain recombines TRBV5-4 with TRBJ2-7; 8 nucleotides align to TRBD2. J was trimmed by 3 bases and V by 2 bases; bases with no gene match: 4. This CDR3 contains 14 residues. Germline V CDR1 and CDR2: SGHNT, YYREEE (reference sequence). CDR3 in DNA: TGTGCCAGCAGCTTTTCAGCGGGGGTCTACGAGCAGTACTTC. Translation: CASSFSAGVYEQYF.

This clone appeared once. The chain combines TRBV11-1 with TRBJ2-7; TRBD2 is a possible D gene (6 bases). This CDR3 is 15 amino acids long. The V gene lost 5 bases and the J gene lost 2 bases, with 16 bases spanning the gap. Per the germline V gene, CDR1 is SGHAT and CDR2 is FQDESV (reference sequence). The CDR3 DNA follows: TGTGCCAGCAGCACCAGTTTGGAGGGCCCCTACGAGCAGTACTTC. This encodes CASSTSLEGPYEQYF.

The CDR3 protein is CASSLGPGQGVEAEAFF. Here the CDR3 DNA reads TGCGCCAGCAGCTTGGGTCCGGGACAGGGGGTGGAGGCTGAAGCTTTCTTT. The rearrangement uses TRBV5-1 and TRBJ1-1; 11 bases are a match to TRBD1. The germline V gene encodes CDR1 SGHRS and CDR2 YFSETQ. V was pared by 0 bases and J by 6 bases, with 10 bases of the junction left unmatched. The CDR3 is made up of 17 amino acids.

This clone appeared once. The J gene is TRBJ2-1, the V gene TRBV4-1; D remains ambiguous. Germline lookup yields CDR1 MGHRA and CDR2 YSYEKL. The CDR3 consists of 12 residues. V was pared by 2 bases and J by 8 bases, with 7 bases between. CDR3 in amino acids: CASSQPSDEQFF. In DNA, the CDR3 is TGCGCCAGCAGCCAACCGTCGGATGAGCAGTTCTTC.

The chain is built from TRBV6-1 and TRBJ2-5; a possible D gene is TRBD2 (6 bases). V was pared by 1 base and J by 5 bases, with 14 bases between. The CDR3 is made up of 15 amino acids. Germline lookup yields CDR1 MNHNS and CDR2 SASEGT. In nucleotides, the CDR3 is TGTGCCAGCAGTGAAGTTGGACTCCGGGGGGAGACCCAGTACTTC. Translation: CASSEVGLRGETQYF.

The genes are TRBV28 and TRBJ2-5; unclear D gene. V lost 6 bases to trimming and J lost 0 bases, with 14 bases between them. Germline V gives CDR1 MDHEN, CDR2 SYDVKM. The CDR3 contains 15 residues. CDR3 loop: CASSPPDGYQETQYF. CDR3 in DNA: TGTGCCAGCAGCCCTCCGGACGGCTACCAAGAGACCCAGTACTTC.

In this sample, this clone turned up a few times. The chain couples TRBV30 to TRBJ1-6; 8 nucleotides match TRBD1. J was trimmed by 12 bases and V by 8 bases; bases with no gene match: 6. Germline V gene lookup returns CDR1 GTSNPN and CDR2 SVGIG (reference sequence). This CDR3 region has 11 residues. In nucleotides, the CDR3 is TGTGCCATCATCACAGGGGGACCCCTCCACTTT. It yields the protein CAIITGGPLHF.

This chain joins TRBV5-1 and TRBJ2-7; a weak D match, TRBD1 (6 bases). The CDR3 consists of 17 residues. Deletions cut 1 base from V and 2 bases from J, with 19 bases between. CDR1 is SGHRS and CDR2 is YFSETQ in the germline V gene. The CDR3 DNA reads TGCGCCAGCAGCTTGTGGAGAGACGGGCAGGGGACCTACGAGCAGTACTTC. Amino acids: CASSLWRDGQGTYEQYF.

The chain employs TRBV5-6 and TRBJ2-7; 9 bases are shared with TRBD2. Trimming cost V 1 base and J 3 bases; bases outside gene matches: 5. The CDR3 is 15 amino acids. CDR1 is SGHDT and CDR2 is YYEEEE in the germline V gene. The CDR3 loop reads CASSLRLAVFYEQYF. The CDR3 nucleotides are TGTGCCAGCAGCTTGAGACTAGCGGTCTTCTACGAGCAGTACTTC.

The genes are TRBV7-9 and TRBJ1-1; D unclear. V was trimmed by 0 bases and J by 6 bases, leaving 14 bases between them. CDR1 and CDR2 from the germline V gene are SEHNR and FQNEAQ (reference sequence). The CDR3 covers 15 residues. The CDR3 sequence is CASSLAIGTSAEAFF. The CDR3 coding sequence is TGTGCCAGCAGCTTAGCGATCGGAACGTCTGCTGAAGCTTTCTTT.

This clone was recorded only once. The genes are TRBV4-1 and TRBJ2-1; possibly TRBD2 for D (6 bases). The CDR3 is made up of 14 amino acids. The germline V and J ends were trimmed by 1 base and 8 bases, with 12 bases remaining between them. Germline CDR1 reads MGHRA; CDR2 reads YSYEKL. The CDR3 here is CASSQGGLRDEQFF. In DNA, the CDR3 is TGCGCCAGCAGCCAAGGAGGACTAAGGGATGAGCAGTTCTTC.

The genes are TRBV6-1 and TRBJ2-5; 7 nucleotides align to TRBD2. Germline values: CDR1 MNHNS, CDR2 SASEGT. V trimming: 4 bases; J trimming: 5 bases; junction bases outside the gene matches: 10. This CDR3 has 15 amino acids. This CDR3 is CASSAPGLKKETQYF. CDR3 nucleotide sequence: TGTGCCAGCAGTGCACCGGGACTAAAGAAGGAGACCCAGTACTTC.

The chain recombines TRBV4-1 with TRBJ2-1; 11 nucleotides line up with TRBD1. V was clipped by 2 bases and J by 5 bases; unmatched bases: 20. This CDR3 has 21 residues. The germline V gene encodes CDR1 MGHRA and CDR2 YSYEKL. The CDR3, as DNA: TGCGCCAGCAGCCAAAAGACTCCGGGACAGGGGGAGGTCCCCCTGGACAATGAGCAGTTCTTC. This codes for CASSQKTPGQGEVPLDNEQFF.

The chain carries TRBV6-1 and TRBJ2-3; 9 bases are shared with TRBD1. This CDR3 is 15 amino acids long. Trimming cost V 2 bases and J 4 bases; bases outside gene matches: 4. Germline-derived CDR1 and CDR2 are MNHNS and SASEGT. The CDR3 reads CASSEMDRGSDTQYF. CDR3 DNA: TGTGCCAGCAGTGAAATGGACAGGGGATCAGATACGCAGTATTTT.

The chain carries TRBV9 and TRBJ2-3, with 11 bases matching TRBD1. This CDR3 contains 15 residues. After removal of 4 bases from V and 4 bases from J, the junction contained 5 bases not matched to a gene. Germline V CDR1 and CDR2: SGDLS, YYNGEE. DNA of the CDR3: TGTGCCAGCAGCTACCGGGACAGGGGGGCAGATACGCAGTATTTT. Translating gives CASSYRDRGADTQYF.

This rearrangement joins TRBV25-1 to TRBJ2-1; no firm D call. CDR1 and CDR2 from the germline V gene are MGHDK and SYGVNS. This CDR3 is built from 13 residues. V was trimmed by 3 bases and J by 4 bases, leaving 7 bases between them. DNA for the CDR3: TGTGCCAGCAGTGAGATTGGTTACAATGAGCAGTTCTTC. Amino acids: CASSEIGYNEQFF.

The genes are TRBV28 and TRBJ2-6, with TRBD1 matching over 7 bases. Looked up from germline, CDR1 is MDHEN and CDR2 is SYDVKM. Trimming took 6 bases from V and 1 from J; bases not matched to a gene: 15. The CDR3 length is 19 residues. CDR3 DNA: TGTGCCAGCAGCTTTGCGGCTGAGACAGGGCCATCTGGGGCCAACGTCCTGACTTTC. Translation: CASSFAAETGPSGANVLTF.

The chain uses TRBV30 and TRBJ1-3, with 8 bases aligning to TRBD1. In germline, CDR1 is GTSNPN, CDR2 SVGIG (reference sequence). J gave up 2 bases and V 2 bases, and 5 bases lay outside the gene matches. This CDR3 comprises 15 residues. CDR3 sequence reads: CAWSFGQGPGNTIYF. CDR3 DNA: TGTGCCTGGAGTTTCGGACAGGGCCCTGGAAACACCATATATTTT.

The rearrangement links TRBV5-4 to TRBJ2-7; TRBD1 aligns across 11 bases. J lost 3 bases, V lost 3 bases, and 8 bases had no gene match. This CDR3 spans 16 amino acids. Germline V gene sequence: CDR1 SGHNT, CDR2 YYREEE (reference sequence). The CDR3 loop is CASSYAAGQGVYEQYF. In DNA, the CDR3 is TGTGCCAGCAGCTATGCCGCGGGACAGGGGGTCTACGAGCAGTACTTC.